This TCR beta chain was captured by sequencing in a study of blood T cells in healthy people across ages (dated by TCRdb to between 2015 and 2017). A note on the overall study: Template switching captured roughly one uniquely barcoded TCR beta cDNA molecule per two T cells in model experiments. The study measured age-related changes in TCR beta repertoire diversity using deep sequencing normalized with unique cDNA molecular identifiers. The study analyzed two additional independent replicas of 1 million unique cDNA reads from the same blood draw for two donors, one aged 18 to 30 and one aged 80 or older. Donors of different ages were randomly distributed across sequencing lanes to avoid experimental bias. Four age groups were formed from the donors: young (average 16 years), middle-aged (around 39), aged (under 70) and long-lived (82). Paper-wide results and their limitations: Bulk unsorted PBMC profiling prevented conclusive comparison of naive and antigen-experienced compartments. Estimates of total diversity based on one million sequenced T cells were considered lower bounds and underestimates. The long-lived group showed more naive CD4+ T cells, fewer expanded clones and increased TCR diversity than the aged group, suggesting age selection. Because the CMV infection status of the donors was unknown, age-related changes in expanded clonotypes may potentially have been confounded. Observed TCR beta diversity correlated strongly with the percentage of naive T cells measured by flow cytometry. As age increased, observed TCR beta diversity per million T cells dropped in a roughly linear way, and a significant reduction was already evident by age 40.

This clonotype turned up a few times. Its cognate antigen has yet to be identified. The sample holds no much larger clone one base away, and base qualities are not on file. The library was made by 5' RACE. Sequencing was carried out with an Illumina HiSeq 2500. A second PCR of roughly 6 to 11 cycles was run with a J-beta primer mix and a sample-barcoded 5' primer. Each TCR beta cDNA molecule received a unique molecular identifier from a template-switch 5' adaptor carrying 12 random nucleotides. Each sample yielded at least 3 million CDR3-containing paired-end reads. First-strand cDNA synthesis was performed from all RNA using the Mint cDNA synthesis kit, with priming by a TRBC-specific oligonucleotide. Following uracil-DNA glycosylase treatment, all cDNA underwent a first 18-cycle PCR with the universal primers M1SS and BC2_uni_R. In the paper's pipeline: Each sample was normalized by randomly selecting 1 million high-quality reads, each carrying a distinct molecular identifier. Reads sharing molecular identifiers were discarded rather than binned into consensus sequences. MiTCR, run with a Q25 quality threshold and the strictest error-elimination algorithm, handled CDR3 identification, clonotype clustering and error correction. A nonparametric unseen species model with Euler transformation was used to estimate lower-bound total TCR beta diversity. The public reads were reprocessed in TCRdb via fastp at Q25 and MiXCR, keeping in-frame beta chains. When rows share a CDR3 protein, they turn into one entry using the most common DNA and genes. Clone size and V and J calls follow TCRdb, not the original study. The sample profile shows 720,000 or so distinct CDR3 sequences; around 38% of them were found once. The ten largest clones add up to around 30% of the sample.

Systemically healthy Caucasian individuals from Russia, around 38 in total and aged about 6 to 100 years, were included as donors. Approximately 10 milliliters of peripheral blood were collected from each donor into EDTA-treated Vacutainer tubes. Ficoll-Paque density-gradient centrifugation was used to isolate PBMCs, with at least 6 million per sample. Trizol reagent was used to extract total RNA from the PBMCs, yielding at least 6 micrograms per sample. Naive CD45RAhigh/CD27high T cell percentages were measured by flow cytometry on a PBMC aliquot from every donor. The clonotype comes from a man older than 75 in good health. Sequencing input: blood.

DNA sequence: TGTGCCAGCTCGGACACCGGGTCTAGCTCCTACAATGAGCAGTTCTTC. This yields the protein CASSDTGSSSYNEQFF. Recombination connected TRBV18 to TRBJ2-1; TRBD1 could be the D gene, as 5 bases match. The germline V gene specifies KGHSH as CDR1 and LQKENI as CDR2. Trimming costs V 6 bases and J 0 bases, and their ends lie 15 bases apart. The cysteine opens and the phenylalanine closes a CDR3 of 16 amino acids. Only the CDR3 DNA stays, 48 bases, in frame from base 1.